These T cell receptor beta chains were read from a single sample in a study of CXCR3-negative and CXCR3-positive naive CD8 T cells. With the 5' RACE reads reprocessed, TCRdb shows one record per CDR3 protein and no DNA. In total, the table holds some 5,400 distinct CDR3 sequences. The specimen sequenced was naive CXCR3+ CD8+ T cells from blood. These receptor sequences come from a human donor in good health. Some clones in this sample may be carry-over from other donors' samples. The CDR3 runs from the conserved cysteine through the conserved F or W. Fields, in order: V gene, J gene, clone size, CDR3 protein. Where a row states a size, it is once, few, many or the class of an expanded clone; other rows omit it.

v_call: TRBV7-9; j_call: TRBJ2-1; clone_size: medium-sized; cdr3_aa: CASSVIPSGSPKDEQFF
v_call: TRBV28; j_call: TRBJ2-1; clone_size: medium-sized; cdr3_aa: CASSWGGGNEQFF
v_call: TRBV12-3/TRBV12-4; j_call: TRBJ1-3; clone_size: NA; cdr3_aa: CASDNPGQKSPGNTIYF
v_call: TRBV11-3; j_call: TRBJ2-1; clone_size: NA; cdr3_aa: CASSLEGLGGANEQFF
v_call: TRBV10-2; j_call: TRBJ2-1; clone_size: NA; cdr3_aa: CASSEYLAFYNEQFF
v_call: TRBV4-1; j_call: TRBJ2-1; clone_size: NA; cdr3_aa: CASSPQGGTADNEQFF
v_call: TRBV29-1; j_call: TRBJ1-1; clone_size: NA; cdr3_aa: CSSSRRDGGTEAFF
v_call: TRBV25-1; j_call: TRBJ2-7; clone_size: NA; cdr3_aa: CASSAALVDEQYF
v_call: TRBV11-2; j_call: TRBJ1-5; clone_size: NA; cdr3_aa: CASSSGQGSVPQHF
v_call: TRBV12-3/TRBV12-4; j_call: TRBJ2-1; clone_size: medium-sized; cdr3_aa: CASSLFGGLAVYNEQFF
v_call: TRBV7-3; j_call: TRBJ2-1; clone_size: medium-sized; cdr3_aa: CASSSGLAEVGSVYSEQFF
v_call: TRBV6-6; j_call: TRBJ2-5; clone_size: NA; cdr3_aa: CASSYPTGGGTGEETQYF
v_call: TRBV2; j_call: TRBJ2-7; clone_size: NA; cdr3_aa: CASMTDLYEQYF
v_call: TRBV29-1; j_call: TRBJ2-2; clone_size: medium-sized; cdr3_aa: CSVGNTGELFF
v_call: TRBV7-9; j_call: TRBJ2-3; clone_size: NA; cdr3_aa: CASSLIRQTDTQYF
v_call: TRBV7-2; j_call: TRBJ1-3; clone_size: medium-sized; cdr3_aa: CASSLSGAGNTIYF
v_call: TRBV10-2; j_call: TRBJ2-1; clone_size: NA; cdr3_aa: CASSESLAFYNEQFF
v_call: TRBV5-4; j_call: TRBJ2-5; clone_size: medium-sized; cdr3_aa: CASSLAIGETQYF
v_call: TRBV12-3/TRBV12-4; j_call: TRBJ1-1; clone_size: medium-sized; cdr3_aa: CASSWSPPGTEAFF
v_call: TRBV10-3; j_call: TRBJ1-5; clone_size: medium-sized; cdr3_aa: CATAQGVISNQPQHF
v_call: TRBV29-1; j_call: TRBJ2-3; clone_size: medium-sized; cdr3_aa: CSVVRENTDTQYF
v_call: TRBV29-1; j_call: TRBJ2-6; clone_size: NA; cdr3_aa: CSVARGYGANVLTF
v_call: TRBV7-3; j_call: TRBJ2-5; clone_size: medium-sized; cdr3_aa: CASSSPPGLQETQYF
v_call: TRBV11-2; j_call: TRBJ2-7; clone_size: medium-sized; cdr3_aa: CASSLLDLADYEQYF
v_call: TRBV20-1; j_call: TRBJ2-5; clone_size: medium-sized; cdr3_aa: CSATTGGETQYF
v_call: TRBV20-1; j_call: TRBJ1-1; clone_size: medium-sized; cdr3_aa: CSARAWDTNTEAFF
v_call: TRBV28; j_call: TRBJ2-1; clone_size: medium-sized; cdr3_aa: CASSRQGRVGQFF
v_call: TRBV6-4; j_call: TRBJ2-2; clone_size: medium-sized; cdr3_aa: CASSNTNTGELFF
v_call: TRBV7-2; j_call: TRBJ1-2; clone_size: NA; cdr3_aa: CASSRGLTGDGYTF
v_call: TRBV15; j_call: TRBJ2-3; clone_size: NA; cdr3_aa: CATIRVGNTDTQYF
v_call: TRBV7-9; j_call: TRBJ2-7; clone_size: NA; cdr3_aa: CASSRTGSNFYEQYF
v_call: TRBV29-1; j_call: TRBJ2-5; clone_size: NA; cdr3_aa: CSVLGREDRETQYF
v_call: TRBV9; j_call: TRBJ2-1; clone_size: medium-sized; cdr3_aa: CASSAGLAGASNEQFF
v_call: TRBV2; j_call: TRBJ1-1; clone_size: medium-sized; cdr3_aa: CASSEKTAGTEAFF
v_call: TRBV14; j_call: TRBJ2-7; clone_size: medium-sized; cdr3_aa: CASSQGLAEYSSYEQYF
v_call: TRBV6-6; j_call: TRBJ2-3; clone_size: NA; cdr3_aa: CASSYYMAGARTDTQYF
v_call: TRBV11-2; j_call: TRBJ2-1; clone_size: NA; cdr3_aa: CASSSGSSYNEQFF
v_call: TRBV21-1; j_call: TRBJ2-5; clone_size: medium-sized; cdr3_aa: CASSTMTGVLSAQYF
v_call: TRBV29-1; j_call: TRBJ2-3; clone_size: medium-sized; cdr3_aa: CSVDPVGTDTQYF
v_call: TRBV9; j_call: TRBJ2-4; clone_size: medium-sized; cdr3_aa: CASSDEGSAKNIQYF
v_call: TRBV13; j_call: TRBJ1-2; clone_size: medium-sized; cdr3_aa: CASSGTGDNYGYTF
v_call: TRBV6-5; j_call: TRBJ2-2; clone_size: NA; cdr3_aa: CASSYEGQGNTGELFF
v_call: TRBV29-1; j_call: TRBJ2-1; clone_size: NA; cdr3_aa: CSGLASTYNEQFF
v_call: TRBV4-2; j_call: TRBJ1-1; clone_size: medium-sized; cdr3_aa: CASSLLGLGAEAFF
v_call: TRBV9; j_call: TRBJ1-1; clone_size: medium-sized; cdr3_aa: CASSVDQGGGGEAFF
v_call: TRBV11-2; j_call: TRBJ2-3; clone_size: NA; cdr3_aa: CASSSPASSGRTDTQYF
v_call: TRBV19; j_call: TRBJ2-1; clone_size: NA; cdr3_aa: CAASSGIYNEQFF
v_call: TRBV21-1; j_call: TRBJ1-5; clone_size: medium-sized; cdr3_aa: CASSSRTAYSNQPQHF
v_call: TRBV5-1; j_call: TRBJ1-5; clone_size: NA; cdr3_aa: CASSLGGLGDQPQHF
v_call: TRBV9; j_call: TRBJ1-1; clone_size: medium-sized; cdr3_aa: CASSVEGVGAANTEAFF
v_call: TRBV7-9; j_call: TRBJ2-3; clone_size: NA; cdr3_aa: CASSLVAGLTDTQYF
v_call: TRBV28; j_call: TRBJ2-1; clone_size: medium-sized; cdr3_aa: CASSLVERPNGEQFF
v_call: TRBV27; j_call: TRBJ2-7; clone_size: medium-sized; cdr3_aa: CASSLGAYEQYF
v_call: TRBV7-8; j_call: TRBJ2-1; clone_size: NA; cdr3_aa: CASSLSRGSYNEQFF
v_call: TRBV15; j_call: TRBJ2-5; clone_size: medium-sized; cdr3_aa: CATSRDGLGAGAKETQYF